This T cell receptor beta chain comes out of a study of cytomegalovirus exposure and HLA in healthy donors. Regarding this clone: No antigen is known for it.

Germline V gene sequence: CDR1 MNHNS, CDR2 SASEGT. The CDR3 loop spans 13 amino acids. V gave up 7 bases and J gave up 9 bases, with 18 bases separating them. Study-level findings and limits: The study recorded 150 to 200 TCR beta chains that were cytomegalovirus-associated. Judged likely to be a sequencing artifact was a cluster of highly shared sequence variants. Later analysis identified 16,951 TCR beta sequences associated with HLA alleles, using a false discovery rate threshold of 0.05.

The PCR had 60 Vbeta and 13 Jbeta primers. Some clones are missing from TCRdb's copy, which holds only in-frame ones; the method was immunoSEQ multiplex PCR. Altogether 130,000 to 150,000 clones are present, roughly 80% being singletons, with the ten largest covering about 0.91%. The J gene is TRBJ1-2, the V gene TRBV6-1; possible D gene TRBD1, 6 bases. The sample comprised PBMCs. This clonotype originated in a man younger than 30 in good health and CMV-seronegative. The CDR3 DNA sequence: TGTGCCAGCATGGACAGCTCCGTTTGCCGCTACACCTTC. Protein: CASMDSSVCRYTF.